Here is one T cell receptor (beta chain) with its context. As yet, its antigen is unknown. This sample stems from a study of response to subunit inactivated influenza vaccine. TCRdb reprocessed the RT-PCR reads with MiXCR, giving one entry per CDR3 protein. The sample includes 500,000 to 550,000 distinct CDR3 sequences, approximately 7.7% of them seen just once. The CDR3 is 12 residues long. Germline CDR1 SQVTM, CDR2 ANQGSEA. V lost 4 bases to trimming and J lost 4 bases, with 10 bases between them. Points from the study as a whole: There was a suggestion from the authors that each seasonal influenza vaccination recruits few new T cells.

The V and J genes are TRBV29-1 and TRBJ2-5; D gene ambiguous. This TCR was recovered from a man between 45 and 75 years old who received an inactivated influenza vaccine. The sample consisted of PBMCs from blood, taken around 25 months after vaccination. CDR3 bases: TGCAGCGTTGGCCCAACCCCAGAGACCCAGTACTTC. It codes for CSVGPTPETQYF.